The clone carrying this T cell receptor beta chain came up a few times. What it binds is unknown. The data were taken from a study of T-cell memory formation after mild COVID-19. Trimming stripped 0 bases from V and 8 bases from J, with 13 bases between. The CDR3 is made up of 14 amino acids. CDR1 SGHTA and CDR2 FQGNSA come from the germline V gene. Study-level results: Several responding clones turned up in pre-infection memory, indicating that cross-reactive memory may have taken part.

MiXCR was run by TCRdb on the 5' RACE reads, yielding one entry per CDR3 protein. The sample shows 190,000 or so distinct CDR3 sequences, about 27% of them seen only once. The chain employs TRBV7-2 and TRBJ1-1; D gene ambiguous. This TCR was sampled from an adult woman who had mild COVID-19 (a few samples of this study predate the infection). Cell type and time point are not known. The sequencing input was PBMCs or a T cell subset sorted from them (not recorded which). The CDR3 bases are TGTGCCAGCAGCTTAGCGGACCGGGCAGGAGAAGCTTTCTTT. Amino acid sequence: CASSLADRAGEAFF. Full variable domain (rest looked up from reference TRBV7-2 and TRBJ1-1): GAGVSQSPSNKVTEKGKDVELRCDPISGHTALYWYRQSLGQGLEFLIYFQGNSAPDKSGLPSDRFSAERTGGSVSTLTIQRTQQEDSAVYLCASSLADRAGEAFFGQGTRLTVV.